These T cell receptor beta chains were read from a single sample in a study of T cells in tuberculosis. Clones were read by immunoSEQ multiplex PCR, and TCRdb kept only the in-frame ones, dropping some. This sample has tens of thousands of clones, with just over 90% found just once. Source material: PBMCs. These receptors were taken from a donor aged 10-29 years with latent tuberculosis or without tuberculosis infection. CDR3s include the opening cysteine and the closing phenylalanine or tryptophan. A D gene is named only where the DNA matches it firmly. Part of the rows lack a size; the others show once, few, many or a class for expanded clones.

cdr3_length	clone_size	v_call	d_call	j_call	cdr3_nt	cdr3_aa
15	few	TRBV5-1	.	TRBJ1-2	TGCGCCAGCAGCTTGAGAGACAGGCCCCCCTATGGCTACACCTTC	CASSLRDRPPYGYTF
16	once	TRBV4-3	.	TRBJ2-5	TGCGCCAGCAGCCATTCATGGGGAGAGGTCCAAGAGACCCAGTACTTC	CASSHSWGEVQETQYF
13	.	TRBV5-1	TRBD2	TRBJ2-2	TGCGCCAGCAGCTGGGGACTAGCCGGGGAGCTGTTTTTT	CASSWGLAGELFF
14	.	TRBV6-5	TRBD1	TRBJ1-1	TGTGCCAGCAGTCTTGACAGGGTGAACACTGAAGCTTTCTTT	CASSLDRVNTEAFF
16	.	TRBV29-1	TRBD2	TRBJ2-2	TGCAGCGTTGAAGACCGGGAGGTAGGGTACACCGGGGAGCTGTTTTTT	CSVEDREVGYTGELFF
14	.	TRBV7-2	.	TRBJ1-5	TGTGCCAGCAGCTTGAAGACAGGCAATCAGCCCCAGCATTTT	CASSLKTGNQPQHF
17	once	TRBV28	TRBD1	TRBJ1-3	TGTGCCAGCAGTCCTGGAAGCCTTCGACAGGGCGGAAACACCATATATTTT	CASSPGSLRQGGNTIYF
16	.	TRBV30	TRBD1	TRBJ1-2	TGTGCCTGGAGTGGAGGGGACAGGGGCCGACACTATGGCTACACCTTC	CAWSGGDRGRHYGYTF
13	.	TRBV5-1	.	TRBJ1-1	TGCGCCAGCAGCTGGGGACAGAACACTGAAGCTTTCTTT	CASSWGQNTEAFF
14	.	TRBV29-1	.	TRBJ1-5	TGCACTTCCAAAGAGGGCCGCTGCAATCAGCCCCAGCATTTT	CTSKEGRCNQPQHF
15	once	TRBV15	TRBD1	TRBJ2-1	TGTGCCACCAGCAGGTACAGGGGCGGGTACAATGAGCAGTTCTTC	CATSRYRGGYNEQFF
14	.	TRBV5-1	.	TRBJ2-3	TGCGCCAGCAGCTTGGAGGGGTATCCGGATACGCAGTATTTT	CASSLEGYPDTQYF
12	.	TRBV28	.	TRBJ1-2	TGTGCCAGCAGTTTAGCGGTCTATGGCTACACCTTC	CASSLAVYGYTF
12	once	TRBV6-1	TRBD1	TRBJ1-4	TGTGCCATCGGGACAGGGAGTGGAAAACTGTTTTTT	CAIGTGSGKLFF
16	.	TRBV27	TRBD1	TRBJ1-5	TGTGCCAGCAGTGCCCGACAGGGATTGGGCAATCAGCCCCAGCATTTT	CASSARQGLGNQPQHF
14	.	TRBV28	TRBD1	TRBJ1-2	TGTGCCAGCAGTTCATTCGGACAGGGCTATGGCTACACCTTC	CASSSFGQGYGYTF
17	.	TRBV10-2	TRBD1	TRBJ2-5	TGCGCCAGCAGTGAGTCGATCCCAGCGGGGACAGGGGAGACCCAGTACTTC	CASSESIPAGTGETQYF
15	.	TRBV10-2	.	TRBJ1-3	TGCGCCAGCAGTGATTTCGGGGGGTACGGGAACACCATATATTTT	CASSDFGGYGNTIYF
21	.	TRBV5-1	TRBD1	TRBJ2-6	TGCGCCAGCAGCTTTGGGGACAGGTTGTATCCCCTCTCCTCTGGGGCCAACGTCCTGACTTTC	CASSFGDRLYPLSSGANVLTF
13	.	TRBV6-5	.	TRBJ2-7	TGTGCCAGCAGTGCCCCAGGGTCGGGCGAGCAGTACTTC	CASSAPGSGEQYF
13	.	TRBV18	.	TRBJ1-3	TGTGCCAGCCTATCAGGAGGAGGAAACACCATATATTTT	CASLSGGGNTIYF
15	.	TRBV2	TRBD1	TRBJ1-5	TGTGCCAGCAGTGGGGACAGGGGCCCCAATCAGCCCCAGCATTTT	CASSGDRGPNQPQHF
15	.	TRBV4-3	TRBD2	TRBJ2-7	TGCGCCAGCAGCCAAGTTGCAAGCGGGGACTACGAGCAGTACTTC	CASSQVASGDYEQYF
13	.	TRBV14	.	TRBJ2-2	TGTGCCAGCAGCCTAAGAGCCACCGGGGAGCTGTTTTTT	CASSLRATGELFF
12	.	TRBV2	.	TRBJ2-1	TGTGCCAGCAGAACAGATAACAATGAGCAGTTCTTC	CASRTDNNEQFF
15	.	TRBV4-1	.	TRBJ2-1	TGCGCCAGCAGTTCCACTGCGTATGGGGCCAATGAGCAGTTCTTC	CASSSTAYGANEQFF
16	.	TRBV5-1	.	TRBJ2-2	TGCGCCAGCAGCTCCGGTGCTTTTGAGGGCACCGGGGAGCTGTTTTTT	CASSSGAFEGTGELFF
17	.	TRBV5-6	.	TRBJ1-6	TGTGCCAGCAGCTTGAAGGGTCATGGGGAGGTGAATTCACCCCTCCACTTT	CASSLKGHGEVNSPLHF
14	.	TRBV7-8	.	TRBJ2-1	TGTGCCAGCAGCTTGAAGAGGAACTACAATGAGCAGTTCTTC	CASSLKRNYNEQFF
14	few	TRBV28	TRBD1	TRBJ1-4	TGTGCCAGCAGGGGACAGGGAAGTAATGAAAAACTGTTTTTT	CASRGQGSNEKLFF
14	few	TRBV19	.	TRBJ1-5	TGTGCCAGCTCCGGACAGTATAGCAATCAGCCCCAGCATTTT	CASSGQYSNQPQHF
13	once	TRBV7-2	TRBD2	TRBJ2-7	TGTGCCAGCAGGATAGCGGGGGGGTTTGAGCAGTACTTC	CASRIAGGFEQYF
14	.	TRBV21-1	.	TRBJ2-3	TGTGCCAGTACCCACAGGGTGGGGACAGATACGCAGTATTTT	CASTHRVGTDTQYF
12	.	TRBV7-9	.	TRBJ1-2	TGTGCCAGCAGCTTAACCAGGGATTGGTCCACCTTC	CASSLTRDWSTF
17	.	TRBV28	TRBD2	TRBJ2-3	TGTGCCAGCACCCCGCCGGGACTAGCGGGGTTGACAGATACGCAGTATTTT	CASTPPGLAGLTDTQYF
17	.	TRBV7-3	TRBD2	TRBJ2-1	TGTGCCAGCAGCTCTTATGGGGGACTAGCGGGGTACAATGAGCAGTTCTTC	CASSSYGGLAGYNEQFF
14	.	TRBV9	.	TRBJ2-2	TGTGCCAGCAGCGCCTTCGAGGGTGGCGGGGAGCTGTTTTTT	CASSAFEGGGELFF
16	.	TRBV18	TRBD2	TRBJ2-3	TGTGCCAGCTCACCTGGACTAGCGGGACTCACAGATACGCAGTATTTT	CASSPGLAGLTDTQYF
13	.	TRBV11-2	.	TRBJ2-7	TGTGCCAGCAGCCTCGGGGTTAGCTACGAGCAGTACTTC	CASSLGVSYEQYF
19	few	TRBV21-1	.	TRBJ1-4	TGTGCCAGCAGCAAAGACGGGTTTCAGAGGGCGTCGGCTAATGAAAAACTGTTTTTT	CASSKDGFQRASANEKLFF